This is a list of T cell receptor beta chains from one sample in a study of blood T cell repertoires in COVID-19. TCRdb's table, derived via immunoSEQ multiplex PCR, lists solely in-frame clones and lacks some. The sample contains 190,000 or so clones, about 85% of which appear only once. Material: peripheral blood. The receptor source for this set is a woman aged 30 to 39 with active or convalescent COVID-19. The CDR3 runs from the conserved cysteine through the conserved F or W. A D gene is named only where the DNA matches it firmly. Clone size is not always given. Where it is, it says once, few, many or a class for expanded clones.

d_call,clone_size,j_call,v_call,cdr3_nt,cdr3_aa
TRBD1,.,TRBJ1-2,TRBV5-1,TGCGCCAGCAGCTCCGGACAGGGCGGGAGCTATGGCTACACCTTC,CASSSGQGGSYGYTF
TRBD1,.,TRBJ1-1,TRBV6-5,TGTGCCAGCGAAAATTACAGGGGAGGTGAAGCTTTCTTT,CASENYRGGEAFF
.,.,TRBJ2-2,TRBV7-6,TGTGCCAGCTCCAGGGGGGCCACCACCGGGGAGCTGTTTTTT,CASSRGATTGELFF
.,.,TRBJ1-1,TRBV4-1,TGCGCCAGCAGCCAAACGGGGGACACTGAAGCTTTCTTT,CASSQTGDTEAFF
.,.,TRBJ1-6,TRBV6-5,TGTGCCAGCAGTTCCCCTACAGGGACGTTAGATTCACCCCTCCACTTT,CASSSPTGTLDSPLHF
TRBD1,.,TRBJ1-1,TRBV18,TGTGCCAGCTCACCATACAGGGGGCGGACTGAAGCTTTCTTT,CASSPYRGRTEAFF
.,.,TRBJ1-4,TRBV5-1,TGCGCCAGCAGCTTGCAGGGGAATGAAAAACTGTTTTTT,CASSLQGNEKLFF
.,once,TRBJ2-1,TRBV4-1,TGCGCCAGCAGCCGAGCGGGTGCCACCTACAATGAGCAGTTCTTC,CASSRAGATYNEQFF
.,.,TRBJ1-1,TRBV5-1,TGCGCCAGCAGCGGGAGGACCCAGAACACTGAAGCTTTCTTT,CASSGRTQNTEAFF
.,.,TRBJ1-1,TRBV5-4,TGTGCCAGCAGCTTGGGGGGAGGGGGTACTTCGAACACTGAAGCTTTCTTT,CASSLGGGGTSNTEAFF
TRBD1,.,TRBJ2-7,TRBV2,TGTGCCAGCAGTGCACAGGGGATTACCTACGAGCAGTACTTC,CASSAQGITYEQYF
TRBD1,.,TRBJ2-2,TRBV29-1,TGCAGCGTTGAGTTCAGGGGGCTCAGGACCGGGGAGCTGTTTTTT,CSVEFRGLRTGELFF
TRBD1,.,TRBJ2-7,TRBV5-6,TGTGCCAGCAGCTTGGGAAGAACAGGGGGCTACGAGCAGTACTTC,CASSLGRTGGYEQYF
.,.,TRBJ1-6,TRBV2,TGTGCCAGCGTATTACAGCCTCCAGATTCACCCCTCCACTTT,CASVLQPPDSPLHF
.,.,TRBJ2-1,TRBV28,TGTGCCAGCAGTTTTGCGGGACGTTACAATGAGCAGTTCTTC,CASSFAGRYNEQFF
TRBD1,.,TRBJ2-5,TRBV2,TGTGCCAGCAGTGAAACCACAGACAGGGGAGAGACCCAGTACTTC,CASSETTDRGETQYF
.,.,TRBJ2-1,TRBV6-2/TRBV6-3,TGTGCCAGCAGTTCGCCTAGGACTCTAAACTCCTACAATGAGCAGTTCTTC,CASSSPRTLNSYNEQFF
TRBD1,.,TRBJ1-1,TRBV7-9,TGTGCCAGCAGCTTAGTCCAGGGGGGAAACACTGAAGCTTTCTTT,CASSLVQGGNTEAFF
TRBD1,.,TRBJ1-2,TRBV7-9,TGTGCCAGCAGCCATCCGACAGGGAACTATGGCTACACCTTC,CASSHPTGNYGYTF
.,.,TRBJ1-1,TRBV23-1,TGCGCCAGCAGTCAATCTGCCCCGGGGGGTGGCACTGAAGCTTTCTTT,CASSQSAPGGGTEAFF
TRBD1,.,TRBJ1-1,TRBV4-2,TGTGCCAGCAGCCAGGTAACAGGGGGCGTTACTGAAGCTTTCTTT,CASSQVTGGVTEAFF
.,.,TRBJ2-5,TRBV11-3,TGTGCCAGCAGCTTAGTGTCAGGTCCCCAGGAGACCCAGTACTTC,CASSLVSGPQETQYF
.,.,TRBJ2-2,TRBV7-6,TGTGCCAGCAGCTTCATAGGGGGCACCGGGGAGCTGTTTTTT,CASSFIGGTGELFF
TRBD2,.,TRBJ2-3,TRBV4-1,TGCGCCAGCAGCCAAGTAGGCACTAGCGGGAGGATTACAGATACGCAGTATTTT,CASSQVGTSGRITDTQYF
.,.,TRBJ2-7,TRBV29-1,TGCAGCGTTGTAATGTGGGGACTGAGCTCCTACGAGCAGTACTTC,CSVVMWGLSSYEQYF
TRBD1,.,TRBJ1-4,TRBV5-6,TGTGCCAGCAGCTTTGTGCAGGGGGCAGTGGGCGAAAAACTGTTTTTT,CASSFVQGAVGEKLFF
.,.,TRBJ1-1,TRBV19,TGTGCCAGTATTAACAGGCGGCTCGGGGGAGCTTTCTTT,CASINRRLGGAFF
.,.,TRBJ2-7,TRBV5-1,TGCGCCAGCAGCTTGTACACAGGGCCCTACGAGCAGTACTTC,CASSLYTGPYEQYF
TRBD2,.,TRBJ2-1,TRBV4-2,TGTGCCAGCAGCCCGTGGACTAGCGGGAGGTTAAATGAGCAGTTCTTC,CASSPWTSGRLNEQFF